One TCR beta chain is described in this entry. This sample was taken from a study of T cell changes during pregnancy in multiple sclerosis. V lost 6 bases to trimming and J lost 3 bases; unmatched junction nucleotides: 2. Germline assignment: CDR1 MNHEY and CDR2 SVGAGI. This CDR3 spans 13 amino acids. Method: immunoSEQ multiplex PCR; TCRdb's copy keeps in-frame clones and lacks some. The sample has 60,000 to 85,000 clones; around 92% are singletons. This TCR derives from a female donor with multiple sclerosis, enrolled in a pregnancy study. Sequenced here: peripheral blood, sampled in the first trimester of pregnancy. The chain has TRBV6-5 and TRBJ2-7, with 10 nucleotides matching TRBD1. CDR3 sequence reads: CASRRTGGYEQYF. The CDR3 DNA reads as TGTGCCAGCAGACGGACAGGGGGCTACGAGCAGTACTTC.